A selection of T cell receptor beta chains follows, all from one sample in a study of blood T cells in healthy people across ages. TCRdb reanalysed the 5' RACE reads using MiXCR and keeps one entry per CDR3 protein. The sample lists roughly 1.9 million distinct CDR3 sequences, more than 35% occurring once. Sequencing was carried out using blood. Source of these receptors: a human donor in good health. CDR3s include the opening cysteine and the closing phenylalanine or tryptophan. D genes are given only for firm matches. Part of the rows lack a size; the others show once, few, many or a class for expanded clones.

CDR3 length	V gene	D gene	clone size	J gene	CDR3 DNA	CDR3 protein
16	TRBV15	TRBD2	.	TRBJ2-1	TGTGCCACCAGCAGAGGGAGACTAGCGGGGATTAATGAGCAGTTCTTC	CATSRGRLAGINEQFF
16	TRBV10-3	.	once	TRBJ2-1	TGTGCCATCAGTGAGTCCGGCCCAGCGGGCTTCAGTGAGCAGTTCTTC	CAISESGPAGFSEQFF
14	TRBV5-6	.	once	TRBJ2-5	TGTGCCAGCAGCTACGGCCGTTACCAAGAGACCCAGTACTTC	CASSYGRYQETQYF
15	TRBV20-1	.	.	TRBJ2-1	TGCAGTGCTAGAGTTAGCCGGGGCGATAACAATGAGCAGTTCTTC	CSARVSRGDNNEQFF
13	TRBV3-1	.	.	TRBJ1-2	TGTGCCAGCAGCGAGGGACACAGTTATGGCTACACCTTC	CASSEGHSYGYTF
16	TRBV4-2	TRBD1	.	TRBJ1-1	TGTGCCAGCAGCCATGGGGGCAGGGGGGTGAACACTGAAGCTTTCTTT	CASSHGGRGVNTEAFF
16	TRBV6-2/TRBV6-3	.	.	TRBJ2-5	TGTGCCAGCAGTTATATGGCGGGGCTCACTGAAGAGACCCAGTACTTC	CASSYMAGLTEETQYF
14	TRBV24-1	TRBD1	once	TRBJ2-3	TGTACCACCCGACAGGGCTCTAGCACAGATACGCAGTATTTT	CTTRQGSSTDTQYF
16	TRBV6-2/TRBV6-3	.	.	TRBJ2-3	TGTGCCAGCAGTCCCCCGGCCGCCCCTCGCACAGATACGCAGTATTTT	CASSPPAAPRTDTQYF
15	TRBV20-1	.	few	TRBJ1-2	TGCAGTGCTAGAGATCTTGCGGGGCCAGTACATGGCTACACCTTC	CSARDLAGPVHGYTF
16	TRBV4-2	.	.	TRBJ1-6	TGTGCCAGCAGCCAAGATCTAGTGCAGGGTAGATCACCCCTCCACTTT	CASSQDLVQGRSPLHF
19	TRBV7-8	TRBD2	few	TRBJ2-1	TGTGCCAGCAGCTTAGCGCACCTAGCGGGGGGTATACCCGACAATGAGCAGTTCTTC	CASSLAHLAGGIPDNEQFF
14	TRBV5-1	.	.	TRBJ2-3	TGCGCCAGCAGCCGCCCCGCTAGCACAGATACGCAGTATTTT	CASSRPASTDTQYF
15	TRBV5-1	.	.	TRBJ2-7	TGCGCCAGCAGCTGGAGGACAGGAGGGAAGTACGAGCAGTACTTC	CASSWRTGGKYEQYF